This T cell receptor (beta chain) was obtained from a study of blood T cells in healthy people across ages (dated by TCRdb to between 2015 and 2016). Looking at the study overall: In model experiments, template switching captured about one uniquely barcoded TCR beta cDNA molecule for every two T cells. To track age-related changes in TCR beta repertoire diversity, the study relied on deep sequencing normalized with unique cDNA molecular identifiers. The donors were split into four age groups: young (average 16 years), middle-aged (about 40), aged (roughly 60) and long-lived (under 90). To avoid experimental bias, donors of different ages were randomly spread across the sequencing lanes. Using the same blood draw, the study looked at two additional independent replicas of 1 million unique cDNA reads for two donors, one aged 18 to 30 and the other aged 80 or older. Results and caveats for the whole study, not just this receptor: Compared with the aged group, the long-lived group had more naive CD4+ T cells, fewer expanded clones and increased TCR diversity, a pattern suggesting age selection. A strong correlation was found between observed TCR beta diversity and the percentage of naive T cells measured by flow cytometry. Because donor CMV infection status was unknown, age-related changes in expanded clonotypes were potentially confounded. Conclusive comparison of naive and antigen-experienced compartments was prevented by the profiling of bulk unsorted PBMCs. As age increased, observed TCR beta diversity per million T cells dropped in a roughly linear way, and a significant reduction was already evident by age about 40. Total diversity estimates from one million sequenced T cells were considered lower bounds and underestimates.

The donors were roughly 39 Caucasian individuals from Russia, aged about 6 to 100 years, who were systemically healthy. Each donor gave 8 to 10 milliliters of peripheral blood, drawn into EDTA-treated Vacutainer tubes. Ficoll-Paque density-gradient centrifugation was used to isolate PBMCs, with at least 7 million per sample. Trizol reagent was used to extract total RNA from the PBMCs, yielding at least 6 micrograms per sample. For every donor, an aliquot of PBMCs went through flow cytometry to measure the percentages of naive CD45RAhigh/CD27high T cells. This clonotype was seen ten or more times. It has no known antigen specificity. No base qualities exist here, and no much larger clone lies one base off it. Reading the germline V gene gives CDR1 SGHVS and CDR2 FQNEAQ. Trimming leaves V shorter by 3 bases and J shorter by 3 bases, with the junction holding 2 bases beyond the gene matches. The CDR3 numbers 13 residues from cysteine through phenylalanine. The kept DNA is CDR3 alone, 39 bases in frame from the first base.

The library came from 5' RACE. A second PCR of roughly 6 to 11 cycles was run with a J-beta primer mix and a sample-barcoded 5' primer. A unique molecular identifier was introduced onto each TCR beta cDNA molecule by a template-switch 5' adaptor carrying 12 random nucleotides. Each sample yielded at least 2.5 million CDR3-containing paired-end reads. All of the RNA was converted into first-strand cDNA using the Mint cDNA synthesis kit, with a TRBC-specific oligonucleotide serving as the primer. Following uracil-DNA glycosylase treatment, all cDNA underwent a first 18-cycle PCR with the universal primers M1SS and BC2_uni_R. Processing in the source paper ran as follows. Each sample was normalized by randomly selecting 1 million high-quality reads, each carrying a distinct molecular identifier. Instead of being binned into consensus sequences, reads that shared molecular identifiers were thrown out. CDR3 identification, clonotype clustering and error correction used MiTCR with a Q25 quality threshold and the strictest error-elimination algorithm. A nonparametric unseen species model with Euler transformation was used to estimate a lower bound on total TCR beta diversity. The public reads were quality trimmed at Q25 with fastp and then assembled into clones with MiXCR by TCRdb, keeping productive beta chains. Identical CDR3 proteins give one entry, which carries the most common genes and DNA. Here the V and J calls rest on TCRdb's processing, not on the authors' analysis. This sample comprises around 1,800,000 distinct CDR3 sequences, 30% to 40% of them detected only once. The ten largest clones add up to 23% of the sample.

This TCR derives from a human donor in good health. The sequenced sample consisted of blood. The rearranged chain carries TRBV7-8 and TRBJ2-7; 7 junctional bases match TRBD1. The CDR3 amino acid sequence is: CASSFDRVYEQYF. DNA sequence: TGTGCCAGCAGCTTCGACAGGGTCTACGAGCAGTACTTC. The CDR3 plus the reference TRBV7-8 and TRBJ2-7 genes for the other parts give the full variable domain: GAGVSQSPRYKVAKRGQDVALRCDPISGHVSLFWYQQALGQGPEFLTYFQNEAQLDKSGLPSDRFFAERPEGSVSTLKIQRTQQEDSAVYLCASSFDRVYEQYFGPGTRLTVT.